This TCR beta chain was retrieved from a study of blood T cell repertoires in COVID-19. On the study more broadly: Some COVID-19 samples were acute and others convalescent; all came from the United States, Italy and Spain. The cDNA or gDNA used as material had been derived from T cells, B-cell-depleted T cells, or PBMCs.

Authors' methods: Reference gene primers were amplified, and this amplification served to estimate nucleated cell counts. The assay was immunoSEQ multiplex PCR, and TCRdb's table has in-frame clones only and misses some. The D gene and trimming were derived from the DNA, and the V and J assignments and clone size from that table. Of more than 95,000 clones listed, roughly 74% are singletons. In germline, CDR1 is ENHRY, CDR2 SYGVKD. J lost 10 bases, V lost 5 bases, and 3 bases had no gene match. CDR3 length: 12 residues. V gene TRBV10-3 combines with J gene TRBJ1-1; 11 bases map to TRBD1. The receptor was derived from a man aged 60-69 years with acute or convalescent COVID-19. The sequencing sample was made of peripheral blood. CDR3 coding DNA: TGTGCCATCAGTCCCGGGACAGGGGGAGCTTTCTTT. It yields the protein CAISPGTGGAFF.